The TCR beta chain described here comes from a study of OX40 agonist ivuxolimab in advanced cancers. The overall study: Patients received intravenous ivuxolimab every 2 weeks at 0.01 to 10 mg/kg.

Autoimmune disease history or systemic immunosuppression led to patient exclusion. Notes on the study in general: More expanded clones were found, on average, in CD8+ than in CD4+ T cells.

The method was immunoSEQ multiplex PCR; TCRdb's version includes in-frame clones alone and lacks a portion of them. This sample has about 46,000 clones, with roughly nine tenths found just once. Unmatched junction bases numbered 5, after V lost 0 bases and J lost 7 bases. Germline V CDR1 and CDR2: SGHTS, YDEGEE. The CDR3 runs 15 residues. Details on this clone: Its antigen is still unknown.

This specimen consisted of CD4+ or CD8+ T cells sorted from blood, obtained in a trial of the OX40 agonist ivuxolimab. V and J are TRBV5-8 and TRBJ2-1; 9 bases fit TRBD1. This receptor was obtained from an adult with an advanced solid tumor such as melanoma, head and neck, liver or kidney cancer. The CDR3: CASSLDRGLGNEQFF. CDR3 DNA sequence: TGTGCCAGCAGCTTGGACAGGGGGCTAGGAAATGAGCAGTTCTTC.